The 26 T cell receptor beta chains presented below share a single source sample, sequenced in a study of shared clonotypes between healthy human individuals. Sequenced by immunoSEQ multiplex PCR; TCRdb stores in-frame clones only, minus some. The data show about 2.4 million clones, 80% to 95% seen once. Sequences were obtained from naive CD4+ T cells from PBMCs. Subset: CD45RA+ positively selected. The receptor source for this set is a man aged 18 to 30 in good health. Some clones in this sample may be carry-over from other donors' samples.

The V and J genes are TRBV5-1 and TRBJ2-7; 7 bases line up with TRBD2. CDR1 is SGHRS, CDR2 YFSETQ, per germline. The CDR3 covers 15 residues. V lost 4 bases to trimming and J lost 4 bases; unmatched junction nucleotides: 11. CDR3 sequence (DNA): TGCGCCAGCAGCCCCGGACTAGGGAGGAGTTACGAGCAGTACTTC. Protein product: CASSPGLGRSYEQYF.

V gene TRBV6-1 combines with J gene TRBJ2-2, with unresolved D. CDR3 length equals 14 residues. Trimming cost V 3 bases and J 1 base, with 6 bases left between them. Germline V gives CDR1 MNHNS, CDR2 SASEGT. CDR3 bases: TGTGCCAGCAGTGACGCAGTGAACACCGGGGAGCTGTTTTTT. Its protein product is CASSDAVNTGELFF.

V usage is TRBV18 and J usage is TRBJ1-5; a weak D match, TRBD1 (5 bases). Germline V gene lookup returns CDR1 KGHSH and CDR2 LQKENI. Deletions cut 2 bases from V and 6 bases from J, with 17 bases between. This CDR3 comprises 16 residues. CDR3 residues: CASSPGAGIVGQPQHF. CDR3 coding DNA: TGTGCCAGCTCACCAGGGGCGGGAATCGTGGGTCAGCCCCAGCATTTT.

About this clone itself: This specimen includes other DNA sequences encoding the same CDR3. V is TRBV5-1 and J is TRBJ2-1, with D perhaps assigned TRBD1 or TRBD2 (5 bases each). Germline V gene sequence: CDR1 SGHRS, CDR2 YFSETQ. The CDR3 extends over 13 amino acids. Trimming removed 0 bases at V and 6 bases at J, with 7 bases between. CDR3 residues: CASSLAGSNEQFF. The CDR3 nucleotides read TGCGCCAGCAGCTTGGCAGGGAGCAATGAGCAGTTCTTC.

Points on this clone: Other DNA sequences in this sample translate to the same CDR3. DNA for the CDR3: TGTGCCAGCAGTCCCGGGAGTCCCTACGAGCAGTACTTC. Protein sequence: CASSPGSPYEQYF. The chain uses TRBV6-5 and TRBJ2-7; possible D gene TRBD2, 6 bases. There are 13 residues in the CDR3. Germline V gene lookup returns CDR1 MNHEY and CDR2 SVGAGI. Between the trimmed V and J ends, which lost 5 bases and 2 bases, there was a span of 10 bases.

This clone occurred once. The V and J genes are TRBV2 and TRBJ2-7, with D possibly matching TRBD1 (5 bases). CDR1 and CDR2 from the germline V gene are SNHLY and FYNNEI. The CDR3 covers 13 residues. V was clipped by 2 bases and J by 5 bases, with 10 bases between them. CDR3 sequence reads: CASSELPGNEQYF. The CDR3 DNA is TGTGCCAGCAGTGAACTTCCAGGGAACGAGCAGTACTTC.

This rearrangement joins TRBV28 to TRBJ1-2; TRBD1 might be the D (5 bases). This CDR3 has 13 amino acids. Trimming pared 4 bases from V and 4 bases from J, leaving 10 bases between. CDR1 is MDHEN, CDR2 SYDVKM, per germline. CDR3 amino acids: CASSSGALYGYTF. Here the CDR3 DNA reads TGTGCCAGCAGTTCCGGGGCCCTCTATGGCTACACCTTC.

The V gene is TRBV28, the J gene TRBJ1-1, with D uncertain. V was trimmed by 5 bases and J by 10 bases, leaving 11 bases between them. CDR1 is MDHEN and CDR2 is SYDVKM in the germline V gene. This CDR3 has 11 residues. This CDR3 is CASSGGPRAFF. CDR3 nucleotides: TGTGCCAGCAGTGGCGGGCCCCGAGCTTTCTTT.

The genes are TRBV25-1 and TRBJ2-5, with D possibly matching TRBD1 (5 bases). Germline lookup yields CDR1 MGHDK and CDR2 SYGVNS. The CDR3 sequence is 14 residues long. The V end was cut by 1 base, the J end by 5 bases, with 11 bases between. CDR3 in amino acids: CASSELMGRETQYF. Written as DNA, the CDR3 is TGTGCCAGCAGTGAATTAATGGGGCGGGAGACCCAGTACTTC. Full variable domain (remainder filled in from reference TRBV25-1 and TRBJ2-5): EADIYQTPRYLVIGTGKKITLECSQTMGHDKMYWYQQDPGMELHLIHYSYGVNSTEKGDLSSESTVSRIRTEHFPLTLESARPSHTSQYLCASSELMGRETQYFGPGTRLLVL.

The sample holds one count of this clone. The chain links TRBV19 to TRBJ2-3; D unclear. Trimming took off 4 bases at V and 0 bases at J, with 8 bases between the two ends. Germline CDR1 is LNHDA and CDR2 is SQIVND (reference sequence). The CDR3 is 14 residues long. Here the CDR3 reads CASSNRISTDTQYF. The CDR3 DNA sequence: TGTGCCAGTAGTAACAGAATTAGCACAGATACGCAGTATTTT.

The rearrangement links TRBV7-2 to TRBJ1-5, with 8 bases identical to TRBD1. V gave up 4 bases and J gave up 7 bases; unmatched junction bases: 6. The CDR3 length is 14 residues. Germline CDR1 and CDR2: SGHTA and FQGNSA. The chain's CDR3 is CASSSTGGGQPQHF. For the CDR3, the DNA is TGTGCCAGCAGCTCTACAGGGGGGGGACAGCCCCAGCATTTT.

Of note for this clone: This sample includes further DNA sequences coding for the same CDR3. The genes are TRBV7-2 and TRBJ2-3; possibly TRBD2 for D (5 bases). This CDR3 region has 14 residues. The V gene lost 0 bases and the J gene lost 3 bases, with 7 bases spanning the gap. Germline CDR1 is SGHTA and CDR2 is FQGNSA. CDR3 sequence reads: CASSLAGLTDTQYF. DNA of the CDR3: TGTGCCAGCAGCTTAGCAGGACTGACAGATACGCAGTATTTT.

The chain recombines TRBV19 with TRBJ2-7; 11 bases agree with TRBD1. Germline assignment: CDR1 LNHDA and CDR2 SQIVND (reference sequence). There are 16 residues in the CDR3. Trimming removed 3 bases from V and 2 bases from J; junction bases left unmatched: 6. The CDR3 DNA reads as TGTGCCAGTAGTATGGCGGACAGGGGGCCCCCCTACGAGCAGTACTTC. Its protein is CASSMADRGPPYEQYF.

This chain uses TRBV6-5 with TRBJ2-7, with TRBD2 matching 9 bases. CDR1 and CDR2 from the germline V gene are MNHEY and SVGAGI. The CDR3 has 15 residues. V gave up 6 bases and J gave up 0 bases; unmatched junction bases: 6. The CDR3, as DNA: TGTGCCAGCAGACTAGCGGGCCCCAGCTCCTACGAGCAGTACTTC. Amino acid sequence: CASRLAGPSSYEQYF.

The rearrangement uses TRBV6-1 and TRBJ2-1, with D possibly being TRBD1 (6 bases). Germline loops: CDR1 MNHNS, CDR2 SASEGT. The CDR3 extends over 13 amino acids. Trimming stripped 4 bases from V and 10 bases from J, with 14 bases between. The CDR3 here is CASSVQGRGEQFF. Written as DNA, the CDR3 is TGTGCCAGCAGTGTACAGGGACGGGGCGAGCAGTTCTTC.

This chain uses TRBV10-3 with TRBJ2-2; D is unclear. Trimming took off 0 bases at V and 7 bases at J, with 6 bases between the two ends. The CDR3 extends over 13 amino acids. Germline V CDR1 and CDR2: ENHRY, SYGVKD. In nucleotides, the CDR3 is TGTGCCATCAGTGAGTCGCTGGGCGGGGAGCTGTTTTTT. This gives the protein CAISESLGGELFF.

This sequence joins TRBV5-1 and TRBJ2-3, with a possible D match to TRBD1 (6 bases). Trimming removed 4 bases from V and 5 bases from J, with 14 bases in between. CDR1 is SGHRS and CDR2 is YFSETQ in the germline V gene. The CDR3 extends over 14 amino acids. As DNA, the CDR3 is TGCGCCAGCAGCCCAGGGGCGTACGAAGATACGCAGTATTTT. Translated, it gives CASSPGAYEDTQYF.

The chain recombines TRBV5-4 with TRBJ2-1; D is possibly TRBD2 (6 bases). The V and J ends lost 3 bases and 10 bases respectively, with 20 bases between them. This CDR3 region has 15 residues. Germline loops: CDR1 SGHNT, CDR2 YYREEE (reference sequence). The CDR3 here is CASSSKEAPGGEQFF. Written as DNA, the CDR3 is TGTGCCAGCAGCTCTAAGGAGGCTCCCGGAGGGGAGCAGTTCTTC.

The CDR3 region has the DNA TGTGCCACCAGCAGAGATATCGGCCGGGGAAGTGGCTACACCTTC. The encoded protein is CATSRDIGRGSGYTF. The chain couples TRBV15 to TRBJ1-2; D gene unclear. The CDR3 sequence is 15 residues long. Between the trimmed V and J ends, which lost 0 bases and 7 bases, there was a span of 15 bases. CDR1 and CDR2 (germline): LNHNV, YYDKDF (reference sequence).

As to this clone: Distinct nucleotide sequences in the sample also encode this CDR3. The chain uses TRBV18 and TRBJ2-7; D ambiguous. Between the trimmed V and J ends, which lost 3 bases and 2 bases, there was a span of 11 bases. CDR1 is KGHSH, CDR2 LQKENI, per germline. This CDR3 is built from 14 residues. CDR3: CASSPPGQPYEQYF. The CDR3 DNA is TGTGCCAGCTCACCTCCGGGTCAACCCTACGAGCAGTACTTC.

This chain uses TRBV6-4 with TRBJ1-2, with D perhaps TRBD1 (6 bases). The CDR3 has 14 residues. Germline V gives CDR1 MRHNA, CDR2 SNTAGT. V was shortened by 3 bases and J by 7 bases, with 15 bases between the two germline ends. This CDR3 reads CASSDTHRASGYTF. The CDR3 nucleotides read TGTGCCAGCAGTGATACCCACAGGGCCTCTGGCTACACCTTC.

The rearrangement joins TRBV5-1 to TRBJ2-5, with D perhaps matching TRBD2 (5 bases). This CDR3 has 14 amino acids. Germline values: CDR1 SGHRS, CDR2 YFSETQ. V lost 0 bases, J lost 5 bases, and 11 bases lay in between. CDR3 DNA: TGCGCCAGCAGCTTGGGGACGGCTAGCGAGACCCAGTACTTC. Amino acids: CASSLGTASETQYF.

This clone was seen only once. Other DNA sequences of this sample code for an identical CDR3. CDR3 sequence reads: CASSSPGGNTIYF. The CDR3, as DNA: TGTGCCAGCAGTTCGCCTGGGGGAAACACCATATATTTT. This chain joins TRBV6-5 and TRBJ1-3; D remains unclear. Trimming pared 4 bases from V and 4 bases from J, leaving 8 bases between. Germline values: CDR1 MNHEY, CDR2 SVGAGI. CDR3 length: 13 amino acids.

The chain carries TRBV5-6 and TRBJ2-3; D may be TRBD2 (6 bases). Trimming took 6 bases from V and 0 from J, leaving 11 bases between them. The CDR3 is 14 amino acids. Germline CDR1 is SGHDT and CDR2 is YYEEEE. Here the CDR3 DNA reads TGTGCCAGCATTCCGGGACTTAGCACAGATACGCAGTATTTT. Protein: CASIPGLSTDTQYF.

The rearrangement links TRBV2 to TRBJ2-5; D unclear. V was trimmed by 5 bases and J by 5 bases, leaving 9 bases between them. The CDR3 has 12 amino acids. Germline CDR1 and CDR2: SNHLY and FYNNEI. In DNA form, the CDR3 reads TGTGCCAGCAGTACGTATATGGAGACCCAGTACTTC. Translation gives CASSTYMETQYF.

The chain employs TRBV11-2 and TRBJ2-2; D unresolved. V dropped 4 bases and J dropped 5 bases, with 11 bases sitting between them. The germline V gene has CDR1 SGHAT and CDR2 FQNNGV. The CDR3 sequence is 14 residues long. As DNA, the CDR3 is TGTGCCAGCAGCTCCAAGGACCGGACCGGGGAGCTGTTTTTT. This encodes CASSSKDRTGELFF.